This is a list of T cell receptor beta chains from one sample in a study of blood T cell repertoires in COVID-19. Clones were read by immunoSEQ multiplex PCR, and TCRdb kept only the in-frame ones, dropping some. The table includes 55,000 to 60,000 clones, about 75% detected once. Sequenced material: peripheral blood. These receptors came from a man aged 50 or older with active or convalescent COVID-19. Each CDR3 is given with its conserved first and last residue. Each record gives: CDR3 protein, CDR3 DNA, J gene, D gene, clone size, V gene. The D gene is left open where the match is weak. For some rows the clone size is stated as once, few or many, or as a class when expanded; others skip it.

CDR3: CSVLGEGNEKLFF
DNA: TGCAGCGTTTTGGGTGAGGGTAATGAAAAACTGTTTTTT
J: TRBJ1-4
D: NA
size: NA
V: TRBV29-1

CDR3: CAITGQGDYGYTF
DNA: TGTGCCATCACGGGACAGGGAGATTATGGCTACACCTTC
J: TRBJ1-2
D: TRBD1
size: NA
V: TRBV10-3

CDR3: CASSVGTEGVNYGYTF
DNA: TGTGCCAGCAGCGTAGGGACAGAGGGGGTTAACTATGGCTACACCTTC
J: TRBJ1-2
D: NA
size: NA
V: TRBV9

CDR3: CASSDRAVVNEQFF
DNA: TGTGCCAGCAGTGACAGGGCAGTGGTGAATGAGCAGTTCTTC
J: TRBJ2-1
D: TRBD1
size: NA
V: TRBV5-4

CDR3: CASSVGAALNEQFF
DNA: TGCGCCAGCAGCGTGGGAGCGGCCCTCAATGAGCAGTTCTTC
J: TRBJ2-1
D: NA
size: NA
V: TRBV5-1

CDR3: CASSVALTSGDSTDTQYF
DNA: TGTGCCAGCAGCGTAGCTTTGACTAGCGGGGACAGCACAGATACGCAGTATTTT
J: TRBJ2-3
D: TRBD2
size: NA
V: TRBV9

CDR3: CASSLGTTWGTDTQYF
DNA: TGCGCCAGCAGCCTCGGGACAACGTGGGGCACAGATACGCAGTATTTT
J: TRBJ2-3
D: NA
size: few
V: TRBV5-1

CDR3: CASRNSGRSYEQYF
DNA: TGTGCCAGCAGAAACAGCGGGAGATCCTACGAGCAGTACTTC
J: TRBJ2-7
D: TRBD2
size: NA
V: TRBV7-8

CDR3: CASSRHAETGELFF
DNA: TGTGCCAGCAGCCGACATGCCGAAACCGGGGAGCTGTTTTTT
J: TRBJ2-2
D: NA
size: few
V: TRBV6-4

CDR3: CASSSSRVDTQYF
DNA: TGTGCCAGCAGCTCTTCCAGGGTAGATACGCAGTATTTT
J: TRBJ2-3
D: NA
size: NA
V: TRBV7-3

CDR3: CASSHGQSPWEQYF
DNA: TGTGCCAGCAGCCATGGACAGTCCCCTTGGGAGCAGTACTTC
J: TRBJ2-7
D: NA
size: NA
V: TRBV7-9

CDR3: CASSSSWHNEQFF
DNA: TGTGCCAGCAGTTCTTCCTGGCACAATGAGCAGTTCTTC
J: TRBJ2-1
D: NA
size: few
V: TRBV11-3

CDR3: CASSPSPAGLGNTIYF
DNA: TGTGCCAGCTCACCCTCCCCGGCAGGCCTCGGAAACACCATATATTTT
J: TRBJ1-3
D: NA
size: NA
V: TRBV18

CDR3: CSVLFLEKLFF
DNA: TGCAGTGTGTTGTTTCTGGAAAAACTGTTTTTT
J: TRBJ1-4
D: NA
size: NA
V: TRBV20-1

CDR3: CASSLGAFSERGTYEQYF
DNA: TGTGCCAGCAGCTTAGGGGCCTTTTCCGAGCGGGGGACCTACGAGCAGTACTTC
J: TRBJ2-7
D: TRBD2
size: NA
V: TRBV7-8

CDR3: CASSLERGSTEAFF
DNA: TGTGCCAGCAGCTTAGAAAGGGGAAGCACTGAAGCTTTCTTT
J: TRBJ1-1
D: NA
size: NA
V: TRBV13

CDR3: CASSMWGDDQPQHF
DNA: TGTGCCAGCAGCATGTGGGGCGATGATCAGCCCCAGCATTTT
J: TRBJ1-5
D: NA
size: NA
V: TRBV5-4

CDR3: CASRNRGEDEQYF
DNA: TGTGCCAGTAGGAACCGAGGGGAGGACGAGCAGTACTTC
J: TRBJ2-7
D: NA
size: NA
V: TRBV19

CDR3: CAISGTSEGRQETQYF
DNA: TGTGCCATCAGCGGGACTAGCGAAGGAAGGCAAGAGACCCAGTACTTC
J: TRBJ2-5
D: TRBD2
size: NA
V: TRBV10-3

CDR3: CASSLTSGGGYNEQFF
DNA: TGTGCCAGCAGTTTAACTAGCGGGGGGGGTTACAATGAGCAGTTCTTC
J: TRBJ2-1
D: TRBD2
size: many
V: TRBV27

CDR3: CASSGGTGGNTEAFF
DNA: TGTGCCAGCAGCGGAGGGACAGGGGGGAACACTGAAGCTTTCTTT
J: TRBJ1-1
D: TRBD1
size: NA
V: TRBV9

CDR3: CASSQSGDNNYEQYF
DNA: TGTGCCAGCAGCCAGAGCGGAGACAACAACTACGAGCAGTACTTC
J: TRBJ2-7
D: NA
size: NA
V: TRBV3-1/TRBV3-2

CDR3: CASSLSGTDTQYF
DNA: TGTGCCAGCAGTTTGTCCGGCACAGATACGCAGTATTTT
J: TRBJ2-3
D: NA
size: NA
V: TRBV9

CDR3: CASSFTLLEQFF
DNA: TGTGCCAGCAGTTTTACTCTTCTTGAGCAGTTCTTC
J: TRBJ2-1
D: NA
size: few
V: TRBV28

CDR3: CASSTTGTGLYEQYF
DNA: TGTGCCAGCAGTACGACCGGGACAGGGTTGTACGAGCAGTACTTC
J: TRBJ2-7
D: TRBD1
size: NA
V: TRBV6-5

CDR3: CASSLDRYNSPLHF
DNA: TGTGCCAGCAGCTTAGATCGGTATAATTCACCCCTCCACTTT
J: TRBJ1-6
D: NA
size: NA
V: TRBV7-8

CDR3: CASSDRNYGYTF
DNA: TGTGCCAGCAGTGACAGGAACTATGGCTACACCTTC
J: TRBJ1-2
D: NA
size: few
V: TRBV2

CDR3: CASSQVSRGRDLLTGELFF
DNA: TGCGCCAGCAGCCAAGTATCTAGGGGGCGGGACCTTCTCACCGGGGAGCTGTTTTTT
J: TRBJ2-2
D: NA
size: few
V: TRBV4-1

CDR3: CASSPEADYGYTF
DNA: TGTGCCAGCTCACCAGAAGCTGACTATGGCTACACCTTC
J: TRBJ1-2
D: NA
size: NA
V: TRBV18

CDR3: CATSRDSDTEAFF
DNA: TGTGCCACCAGCAGAGATTCAGACACTGAAGCTTTCTTT
J: TRBJ1-1
D: NA
size: NA
V: TRBV15

CDR3: CSVRRGGSQETQYF
DNA: TGCAGCGTCCGAAGGGGTGGCAGTCAAGAGACCCAGTACTTC
J: TRBJ2-5
D: NA
size: once
V: TRBV29-1

CDR3: CASSPGENQPQHF
DNA: TGTGCCAGCAGCCCGGGGGAAAATCAGCCCCAGCATTTT
J: TRBJ1-5
D: NA
size: NA
V: TRBV7-9

CDR3: CASSLTGLGVNEQFF
DNA: TGTGCCAGCAGCTTGACAGGGTTGGGGGTCAATGAGCAGTTCTTC
J: TRBJ2-1
D: TRBD1
size: NA
V: TRBV7-2

CDR3: CASSRREEEETQYF
DNA: TGCGCCAGCAGCAGGAGAGAGGAGGAAGAGACCCAGTACTTC
J: TRBJ2-5
D: NA
size: NA
V: TRBV5-1

CDR3: CAISEAISGGLTDTQYF
DNA: TGTGCCATCAGTGAGGCTATTAGCGGGGGCCTCACAGATACGCAGTATTTT
J: TRBJ2-3
D: TRBD2
size: NA
V: TRBV10-3

CDR3: CASRDSAATNEKLFF
DNA: TGTGCCAGCCGGGACAGTGCCGCAACTAATGAAAAACTGTTTTTT
J: TRBJ1-4
D: TRBD1
size: once
V: TRBV19

CDR3: CASIGGSNTEAFF
DNA: TGTGCCAGCATTGGAGGGTCCAACACTGAAGCTTTCTTT
J: TRBJ1-1
D: NA
size: NA
V: TRBV3-1/TRBV3-2

CDR3: CASSQAGVNEQFF
DNA: TGCGCCAGCAGCCAAGCAGGCGTCAATGAGCAGTTCTTC
J: TRBJ2-1
D: NA
size: NA
V: TRBV4-1

CDR3: CASSSSFQPQHF
DNA: TGTGCCAGCAGTTCCTCTTTTCAGCCCCAGCATTTT
J: TRBJ1-5
D: NA
size: NA
V: TRBV12-3/TRBV12-4

CDR3: CASGLAGAYEQYF
DNA: TGTGCTAGTGGTTTGGCGGGGGCCTACGAGCAGTACTTC
J: TRBJ2-7
D: NA
size: NA
V: TRBV12-5

CDR3: CASSFREDQPQHF
DNA: TGTGCCAGCAGTTTCCGGGAGGATCAGCCCCAGCATTTT
J: TRBJ1-5
D: NA
size: NA
V: TRBV27

CDR3: CASKHRGSYEQYF
DNA: TGTGCCAGTAAACACAGGGGCTCCTACGAGCAGTACTTC
J: TRBJ2-7
D: TRBD1
size: NA
V: TRBV19

CDR3: CAPPGGWLSVRQETQYF
DNA: TGTGCCCCCCCAGGGGGGTGGTTATCAGTCCGGCAAGAGACCCAGTACTTC
J: TRBJ2-5
D: NA
size: few
V: TRBV21-1

CDR3: CASSSSPYGYTF
DNA: TGTGCCAGCAGTTCCAGTCCCTATGGCTACACCTTC
J: TRBJ1-2
D: NA
size: once
V: TRBV12-3/TRBV12-4

CDR3: CASSGPSGAAYNEQFF
DNA: TGTGCCAGCAGTGGACCCAGCGGGGCAGCCTACAATGAGCAGTTCTTC
J: TRBJ2-1
D: TRBD2
size: NA
V: TRBV2

CDR3: CASQRGGLNEQFF
DNA: TGTGCCAGTCAGCGGGGAGGCCTCAATGAGCAGTTCTTC
J: TRBJ2-1
D: TRBD2
size: NA
V: TRBV18

CDR3: CASSQRGQEGGGFYEQYF
DNA: TGCGCCAGCAGTCAGAGGGGACAGGAGGGGGGTGGGTTCTACGAGCAGTACTTC
J: TRBJ2-7
D: TRBD1
size: NA
V: TRBV23-1

CDR3: CASSTAGGSTDTQYF
DNA: TGTGCCAGCTCCACAGCGGGGGGCAGCACAGATACGCAGTATTTT
J: TRBJ2-3
D: TRBD2
size: NA
V: TRBV18

CDR3: CASRTTGVTEAFF
DNA: TGTGCCAGCAGAACTACAGGGGTGACTGAAGCTTTCTTT
J: TRBJ1-1
D: TRBD1
size: NA
V: TRBV27

CDR3: CAPHVGAGVAAFF
DNA: TGTGCCCCCCATGTGGGGGCGGGGGTGGCAGCTTTCTTT
J: TRBJ1-1
D: NA
size: NA
V: TRBV19

CDR3: CASSLKWDRGNTEAFF
DNA: TGTGCCAGCAGCTTAAAGTGGGACAGGGGGAACACTGAAGCTTTCTTT
J: TRBJ1-1
D: TRBD1
size: NA
V: TRBV11-1